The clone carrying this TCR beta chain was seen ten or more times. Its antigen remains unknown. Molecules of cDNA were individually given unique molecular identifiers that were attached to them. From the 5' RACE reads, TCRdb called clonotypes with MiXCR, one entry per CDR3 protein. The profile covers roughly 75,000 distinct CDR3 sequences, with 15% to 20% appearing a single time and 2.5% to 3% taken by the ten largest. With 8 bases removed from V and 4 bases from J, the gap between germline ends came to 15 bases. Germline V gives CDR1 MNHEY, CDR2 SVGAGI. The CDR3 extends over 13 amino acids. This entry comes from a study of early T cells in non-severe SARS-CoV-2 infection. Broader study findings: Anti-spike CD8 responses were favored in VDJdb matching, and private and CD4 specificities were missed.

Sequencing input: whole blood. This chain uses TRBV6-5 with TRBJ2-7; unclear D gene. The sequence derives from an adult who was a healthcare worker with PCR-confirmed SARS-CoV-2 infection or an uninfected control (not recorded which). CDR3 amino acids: CASRRRAEYEQYF. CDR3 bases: TGTGCCAGCCGCCGAAGGGCCGAATACGAGCAGTACTTC.